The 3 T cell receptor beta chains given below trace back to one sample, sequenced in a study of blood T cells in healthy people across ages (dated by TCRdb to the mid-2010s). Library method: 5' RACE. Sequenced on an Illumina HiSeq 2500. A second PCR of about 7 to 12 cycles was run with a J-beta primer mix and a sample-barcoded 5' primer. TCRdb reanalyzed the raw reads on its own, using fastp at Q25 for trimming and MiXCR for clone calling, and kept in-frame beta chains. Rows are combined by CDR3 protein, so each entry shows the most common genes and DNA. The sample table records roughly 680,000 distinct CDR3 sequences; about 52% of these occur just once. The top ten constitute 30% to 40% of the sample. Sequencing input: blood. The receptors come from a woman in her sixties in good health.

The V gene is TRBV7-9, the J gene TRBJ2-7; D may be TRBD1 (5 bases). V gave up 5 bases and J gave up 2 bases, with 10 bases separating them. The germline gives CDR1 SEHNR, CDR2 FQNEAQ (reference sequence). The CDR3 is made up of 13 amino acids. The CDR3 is CASSPRQPYEQYF. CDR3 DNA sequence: TGTGCCAGCAGCCCCCGACAGCCCTACGAGCAGTACTTC.

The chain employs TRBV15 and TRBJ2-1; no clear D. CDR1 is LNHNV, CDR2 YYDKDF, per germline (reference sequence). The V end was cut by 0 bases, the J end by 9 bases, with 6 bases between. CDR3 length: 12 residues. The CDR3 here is CATSREMVEQFF. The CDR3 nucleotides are TGTGCCACCAGCAGAGAAATGGTTGAGCAGTTCTTC.

Here the CDR3 reads CSALPRDRGPSPLHF. CDR3 DNA sequence: TGCAGTGCTCTACCCCGGGACAGGGGGCCTTCACCCCTCCACTTT. This chain connects TRBV20-1 to TRBJ1-6; 12 bases fit TRBD1. Germline-derived CDR1 and CDR2 are DFQATT and SNEGSKA (reference sequence). The CDR3 covers 15 residues. V lost 5 bases and J lost 9; bases outside the gene matches: 8.